What follows are 31 T cell receptor beta chains derived from one specimen sequenced in a study of blood T cell repertoires in COVID-19. TCRdb keeps only in-frame clones here, not all; method: immunoSEQ multiplex PCR. Of 200,000 or so clones in the sample, around 86% are singletons; the top ten hold about 4%. Sequencing was done on a sample of PBMCs or T cells enriched from blood (not recorded which). Receptor source: a woman aged 40 to 55 with acute COVID-19.

The chain recombines TRBV7-2 with TRBJ1-1; D remains unclear. This CDR3 contains 15 residues. CDR1 is SGHTA, CDR2 FQGNSA, per germline. V dropped 1 base and J dropped 0 bases, with 9 bases sitting between them. CDR3 DNA: TGTGCCAGCAGCTTAGACTTCACCATGAACACTGAAGCTTTCTTT. Amino acid sequence: CASSLDFTMNTEAFF.

The chain recombines TRBV5-4 with TRBJ1-1; D unclear. Germline lookup yields CDR1 SGHNT and CDR2 YYREEE (reference sequence). There are 14 residues in the CDR3. V was clipped by 4 bases and J by 5 bases, with 15 bases between them. CDR3 sequence: CASSNPEDGTEAFF. CDR3 DNA sequence: TGTGCCAGCAGCAATCCGGAGGATGGTACTGAAGCTTTCTTT.

The V call is TRBV7-9, the J call TRBJ1-2; perhaps TRBD1 as D (6 bases). This CDR3 contains 12 residues. V was shortened by 5 bases and J by 3 bases, with 7 bases between the two germline ends. Germline V gene lookup returns CDR1 SEHNR and CDR2 FQNEAQ (reference sequence). The CDR3 region has the DNA TGTGCCAGCAGCCCAGGGGACTATGGCTACACCTTC. Translating gives CASSPGDYGYTF.

The chain has TRBV7-9 and TRBJ1-4; 8 bases are a match to TRBD1. This CDR3 spans 16 amino acids. Germline V gives CDR1 SEHNR, CDR2 FQNEAQ (reference sequence). With 4 bases clipped from V and 5 bases from J, the junction kept 9 bases outside the gene matches. The CDR3 DNA reads TGTGCCAGCAGCTCCCCGACAGGGGCGTTGAATGAAAAACTGTTTTTT. It is translated as CASSSPTGALNEKLFF.

This clone was seen a handful of times. V is TRBV19 and J is TRBJ2-3; perhaps TRBD2 as D (6 bases). Trimming stripped 10 bases from V and 0 bases from J, with 14 bases between. This CDR3 is built from 14 residues. Germline CDR1 is LNHDA and CDR2 is SQIVND (reference sequence). CDR3 sequence: CATSPGDSTDTQYF. Here the CDR3 DNA reads TGTGCCACTTCCCCGGGGGATAGCACAGATACGCAGTATTTT.

V and J are TRBV4-3 and TRBJ2-2; no reliable D call. Deletions cut 3 bases from V and 1 base from J, with 18 bases between. The CDR3 contains 18 residues. Germline V CDR1 and CDR2: LGHNA, YSLEER. CDR3 coding DNA: TGCGCCAGCAGCCATGAGCCCGGTACCCAGGAGAACACCGGGGAGCTGTTTTTT. Amino acids: CASSHEPGTQENTGELFF.

The rearrangement links TRBV11-3 to TRBJ2-2, with D maybe TRBD2 (7 bases). CDR1 and CDR2 (germline): SGHNT, YENEEA. The CDR3 runs to 15 residues. V lost 0 bases and J lost 7, with 12 bases in between. CDR3 nucleotides: TGTGCCAGCAGCTTAGATTTCGGGGGGCACGGGGAGCTGTTTTTT. Translating gives CASSLDFGGHGELFF.

A few counts support this clone. The CDR3 DNA reads TGCGCCAGCACGAGGGACAGGGAAACAGATACGCAGTATTTT. It yields the protein CASTRDRETDTQYF. The chain recombines TRBV5-1 with TRBJ2-3, with 9 bases aligning to TRBD1. CDR3 length equals 14 residues. The V gene end was trimmed by 6 bases and the J gene end by 3 bases; junction bases not matched to a gene: 5. The germline gives CDR1 SGHRS, CDR2 YFSETQ.

This rearrangement joins TRBV10-1 to TRBJ2-3; 14 bases fit TRBD2. From germline, CDR1 is WNHNN and CDR2 SYGVQD (reference sequence). The CDR3 contains 15 residues. V trimming: 6 bases; J trimming: 4 bases; junction bases outside the gene matches: 3. CDR3 loop: CASSVTSGGADTQYF. In nucleotides, the CDR3 is TGCGCCAGCAGCGTGACTAGCGGGGGGGCAGATACGCAGTATTTT.

This clone appeared once. The genes are TRBV7-9 and TRBJ1-1; D gene ambiguous. CDR1 and CDR2 from the germline V gene are SEHNR and FQNEAQ (reference sequence). This CDR3 has 16 residues. Trimming shortened V by 6 bases and J by 1 base, and 18 bases separated the two germline ends. CDR3 coding DNA: TGTGCCAGCAGGGGAGGACTGCTAGTTGGGAACACTGAAGCTTTCTTT. Translating gives CASRGGLLVGNTEAFF.

This chain joins TRBV6-6 and TRBJ2-3; 8 bases are shared with TRBD2. CDR3 length equals 12 residues. Germline V lookup: CDR1 MNHNY, CDR2 SVGAGI (reference sequence). J gave up 1 base and V 11 bases, and 2 bases lay outside the gene matches. The CDR3 protein is CAHGGGTDTQYF. The DNA for the CDR3 is TGTGCCCACGGGGGGGGCACAGATACGCAGTATTTT.

This chain connects TRBV5-1 to TRBJ2-7, with 11 bases matching TRBD2. V shed 4 bases, J shed 2 bases, and the junction held 11 bases outside the gene matches. This CDR3 has 17 residues. Per the germline V gene, CDR1 is SGHRS and CDR2 is YFSETQ. Written as DNA, the CDR3 is TGCGCCAGCAGCATGTACGTCGCTAGCGGGGGGACCTACGAGCAGTACTTC. This translates into CASSMYVASGGTYEQYF.

The CDR3 nucleotides are TGCGCCAGCAGCCCATCGGGACAGGGGAGTTCACCCCTCCACTTT. Its translation: CASSPSGQGSSPLHF. The chain uses TRBV5-1 and TRBJ1-6; 10 bases are shared with TRBD1. This CDR3 has 15 residues. V shed 4 bases and J 9 bases; nucleotides not matched to a gene: 7. Germline V gene sequence: CDR1 SGHRS, CDR2 YFSETQ.

The chain combines TRBV20-1 with TRBJ1-2; 7 bases agree with TRBD1. The CDR3 covers 13 residues. Unmatched junction bases numbered 3, after V lost 3 bases and J lost 2 bases. Per the germline V gene, CDR1 is DFQATT and CDR2 is SNEGSKA (reference sequence). This CDR3 is CSASTGDNYGYTF. Here the CDR3 DNA reads TGCAGTGCTAGTACAGGGGACAACTATGGCTACACCTTC.

The chain is built from TRBV7-2 and TRBJ1-1; the D is unclear. Germline V gene data show CDR1 as SGHTA and CDR2 as FQGNSA. The V end was cut by 3 bases, the J end by 1 base, with 6 bases between. The CDR3 loop spans 13 amino acids. The CDR3, as DNA: TGTGCCAGCAGCTTCGGGGAGAACACTGAAGCTTTCTTT. It is translated as CASSFGENTEAFF.

This chain links TRBV5-1 with TRBJ1-1, with D possibly matching TRBD1 (5 bases). The CDR3 totals 14 residues. CDR1 SGHRS and CDR2 YFSETQ come from the germline V gene. The V end lost 1 base, the J end lost 4 bases, and 11 bases lay between the germline ends. The CDR3 nucleotides read TGCGCCAGCAGCTTGCAGGGATCGGGCACTGAAGCTTTCTTT. Translated, it gives CASSLQGSGTEAFF.

V and J are TRBV6-1 and TRBJ2-5; TRBD1 is a possible D gene (5 bases). The V end was cut by 3 bases, the J end by 5 bases, with 10 bases between. Germline V CDR1 and CDR2: MNHNS, SASEGT. CDR3 length equals 13 residues. The CDR3 spells CASSDRVLETQYF. CDR3 DNA: TGTGCCAGCAGTGACAGGGTCCTCGAGACCCAGTACTTC.

This sequence joins TRBV4-1 and TRBJ2-1, with TRBD2 matching 9 bases. CDR3 length: 14 residues. V lost 4 bases and J lost 2; bases outside the gene matches: 0. Germline CDR1 MGHRA, CDR2 YSYEKL. This CDR3 reads CASSPSGAYNEQFF. DNA for the CDR3: TGCGCCAGCAGCCCTAGCGGGGCCTACAATGAGCAGTTCTTC.

This sequence joins TRBV25-1 and TRBJ2-2; TRBD2 is a possible D gene (5 bases). CDR1 MGHDK and CDR2 SYGVNS come from the germline V gene. With 7 bases removed from V and 1 base from J, the gap between germline ends came to 7 bases. The CDR3 runs 13 residues. The CDR3 region is CASTRGNTGELFF. The CDR3 region has the DNA TGTGCCAGCACCCGGGGGAACACCGGGGAGCTGTTTTTT.

This sequence joins TRBV7-3 and TRBJ2-2, with D uncertain. Germline CDR1 is SGHTA and CDR2 is FQGTGA. The CDR3 totals 16 residues. Trimming took off 2 bases at V and 1 base at J, with 11 bases between the two ends. Written as DNA, the CDR3 is TGTGCCAGCAGCTTACAAATTTCCAAGAACACCGGGGAGCTGTTTTTT. It translates to CASSLQISKNTGELFF.

The rearrangement joins TRBV13 to TRBJ1-1; 7 bases agree with TRBD1. The trim removed 2 bases at V and 11 bases at J, leaving 8 bases unmatched. The CDR3 sequence is 13 residues long. Germline V gene data show CDR1 as PRHDT and CDR2 as FYEKMQ (reference sequence). Here the CDR3 DNA reads TGTGCCAGCAGCTTAAGGGGGCCCAGCGTCGCTTTCTTT. The encoded protein is CASSLRGPSVAFF.

A remark on this clone: At one boundary the junction diverges from the germline segment, which might be a read error. The J gene is TRBJ2-7, the V gene TRBV3-1 (or the pseudogene TRBV3-2); weak D call: TRBD2 (7 bases). Germline V gene data show CDR1 as LGHDT and CDR2 as YNNKEL (reference sequence). This CDR3 comprises 12 residues. CDR3 loop: CASSHSGGPWDF. Here the CDR3 DNA reads TGTGCCAGCAGCCACTCCGGGGGGCCCTGGGACTTC.

This clone has just a few counts. The chain couples TRBV5-1 to TRBJ1-2; 7 nucleotides align to TRBD1. Germline loops: CDR1 SGHRS, CDR2 YFSETQ. V was pared by 4 bases and J by 4 bases, with 1 base of the junction left unmatched. The CDR3 spans 12 residues. CDR3 coding DNA: TGCGCCAGCAGCCGGGACAGCTATGGCTACACCTTC. Translating gives CASSRDSYGYTF.

Only a few counts were recorded for this clone. The rearrangement links TRBV7-2 to TRBJ2-1; perhaps TRBD1 as D (5 bases). V lost 4 bases and J lost 10, with 17 bases in between. Germline V gene data show CDR1 as SGHTA and CDR2 as FQGNSA. The CDR3 length is 14 residues. CDR3: CASSSRDYSWEQFF. CDR3 DNA sequence: TGTGCCAGCAGCTCCAGGGATTATTCATGGGAGCAGTTCTTC.

V is TRBV5-6 and J is TRBJ2-7; 8 nucleotides line up with TRBD2. The CDR3 loop spans 15 amino acids. Germline loops: CDR1 SGHDT, CDR2 YYEEEE. V lost 4 bases to trimming and J lost 2 bases; unmatched junction nucleotides: 8. The CDR3 is CASSLAGGPAYEQYF. CDR3 nucleotide sequence: TGTGCCAGCAGCCTCGCGGGGGGCCCAGCCTACGAGCAGTACTTC.

The chain employs TRBV7-9 and TRBJ1-3, with a possible D match to TRBD1 (6 bases). Germline lookup yields CDR1 SEHNR and CDR2 FQNEAQ (reference sequence). With 5 bases removed from V and 0 bases from J, the gap between germline ends came to 11 bases. The length of the CDR3 is 15 residues. The CDR3 DNA reads TGTGCCAGCAGCCGGGACATTAACTCTGGAAACACCATATATTTT. The encoded protein is CASSRDINSGNTIYF.

This rearrangement joins TRBV24-1 to TRBJ2-1, with D tentatively TRBD1 (6 bases). V lost 0 bases and J 10 bases, leaving 9 bases between the germline ends. The CDR3 length is 13 residues. In germline, CDR1 is KGHDR, CDR2 SFDVKD. The CDR3 reads CATSDLTGPEQFF. DNA for the CDR3: TGTGCCACCAGTGATTTGACAGGGCCCGAGCAGTTCTTC.

The chain links TRBV11-1 to TRBJ2-5; D is uncertain. The length of the CDR3 is 12 residues. V shed 2 bases and J shed 5 bases, with 6 bases lying between them. Germline V gives CDR1 SGHAT, CDR2 FQDESV (reference sequence). CDR3 loop: CASSLPLETQYF. CDR3 coding DNA: TGTGCCAGCAGCTTACCCTTGGAGACCCAGTACTTC. Together with reference TRBV11-1 and TRBJ2-5, the CDR3 gives the full variable domain: EAEVAQSPRYKITEKSQAVAFWCDPISGHATLYWYRQILGQGPELLVQFQDESVVDDSQLPKDRFSAERLKGVDSTLKIQPAELGDSAMYLCASSLPLETQYFGPGTRLLVL.

The chain recombines TRBV7-9 with TRBJ2-1; D is perhaps TRBD2 (6 bases). The V gene's germline CDR1 is SEHNR and CDR2 FQNEAQ (reference sequence). Deletions cut 6 bases from V and 6 bases from J, with 18 bases between. This CDR3 is built from 15 residues. CDR3 residues: CASRHDLASANEQFF. The DNA of the CDR3 is TGTGCCAGCAGACATGACCTAGCGTCTGCCAATGAGCAGTTCTTC.

Only one count was recorded for this clone. J is TRBJ2-3 and V is TRBV25-1, with TRBD2 as a possible D gene (6 bases). CDR1 MGHDK and CDR2 SYGVNS come from the germline V gene. The CDR3 consists of 13 residues. Between the trimmed V and J ends, which lost 3 bases and 4 bases, there was a span of 8 bases. CDR3 sequence: CASSESGADTQYF. The CDR3 region has the DNA TGTGCCAGCAGTGAGTCGGGGGCAGATACGCAGTATTTT.

V and J are TRBV7-9 and TRBJ2-3; TRBD2 matches at 8 bases. Germline V gives CDR1 SEHNR, CDR2 FQNEAQ (reference sequence). V lost 7 bases to trimming and J lost 2 bases; unmatched junction nucleotides: 8. The CDR3 has 15 amino acids. The CDR3 protein is CASTLSRGVTDTQYF. The CDR3 DNA is TGTGCCAGCACACTGTCGCGGGGGGTCACAGATACGCAGTATTTT.